This entry describes one T cell receptor (beta chain). What it recognizes is unknown. CDR3 size: 15 residues. V gave up 6 bases and J gave up 0 bases, with 14 bases separating them. Per germline, CDR1 MDHEN and CDR2 SYDVKM. This sample is drawn from a study of OX40 agonist ivuxolimab in advanced cancers. General study results and limits: In the expanded peripheral T cells, antigen specificity was never determined. At 0.1 to 3.0 mg/kg and by week 6, CD4+ and CD8+ T cells in the blood had expanded clonally.

This table comes from immunoSEQ multiplex PCR, and its TCRdb copy is limited to in-frame clones, with some not included. The table has 50,000 or so clones, around 88% seen once. The chain joins TRBV28 to TRBJ1-2, with TRBD1 as a possible D gene (6 bases). The receptor comes from an adult with an advanced solid tumor such as melanoma, head and neck, liver or kidney cancer. The material sequenced was CD4+ or CD8+ T cells sorted from blood, taken in a trial of the OX40 agonist ivuxolimab. The CDR3 nucleotides are TGTGCCAGCAGCTTAGCAGGGGATCCTAACTATGGCTACACCTTC. Translating gives CASSLAGDPNYGYTF.